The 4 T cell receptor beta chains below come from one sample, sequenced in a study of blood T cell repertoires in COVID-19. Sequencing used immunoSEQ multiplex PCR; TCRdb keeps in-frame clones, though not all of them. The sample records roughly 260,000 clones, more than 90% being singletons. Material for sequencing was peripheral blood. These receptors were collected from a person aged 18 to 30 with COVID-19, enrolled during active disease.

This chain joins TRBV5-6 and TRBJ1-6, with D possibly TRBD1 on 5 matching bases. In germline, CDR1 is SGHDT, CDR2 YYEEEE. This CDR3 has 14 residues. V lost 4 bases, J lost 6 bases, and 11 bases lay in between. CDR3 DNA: TGTGCCAGCAGCGCGGGACGGTTTAATTCACCCCTCCACTTT. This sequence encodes CASSAGRFNSPLHF.

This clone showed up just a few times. DNA of the CDR3: TGTGCCAGCAGTTTACTGACGGGACAGGGAGGACAAGAGACCCAGTACTTC. Its protein is CASSLLTGQGGQETQYF. The chain combines TRBV28 with TRBJ2-5; 9 positions agree with TRBD1. Germline trimming cut 2 bases from V and 2 bases from J; bases unmatched to any gene: 9. Germline-derived CDR1 and CDR2 are MDHEN and SYDVKM. The CDR3 runs 17 residues. Based on the CDR3 plus reference TRBV28 and TRBJ2-5, the full variable domain is DVKVTQSSRYLVKRTGEKVFLECVQDMDHENMFWYRQDPGLGLRLIYFSYDVKMKEKGDIPEGYSVSREKKERFSLILESASTNQTSMYLCASSLLTGQGGQETQYFGPGTRLLVL.

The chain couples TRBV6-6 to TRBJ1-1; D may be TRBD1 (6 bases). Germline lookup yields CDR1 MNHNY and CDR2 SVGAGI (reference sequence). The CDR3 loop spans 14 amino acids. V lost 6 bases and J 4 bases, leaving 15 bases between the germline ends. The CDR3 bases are TGTGCCAGCAGCAGAACAGGGTTAGGCACTGAAGCTTTCTTT. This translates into CASSRTGLGTEAFF.

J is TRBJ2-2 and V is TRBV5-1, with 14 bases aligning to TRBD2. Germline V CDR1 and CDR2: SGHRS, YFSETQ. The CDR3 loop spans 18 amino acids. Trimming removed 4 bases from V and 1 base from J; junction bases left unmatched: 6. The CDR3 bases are TGCGCCAGCAGCCTGACGGGACTAGCGGGAGAGAACACCGGGGAGCTGTTTTTT. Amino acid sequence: CASSLTGLAGENTGELFF.